This TCR beta chain stems from a study of T cell responses to AZD1222 COVID-19 vaccine. Overall study findings and caveats: Sampled repertoires all dated from after the peak T cell response. Only a handful of AZD1222 recipients, more than 5 in all, had baseline seropositivity. In a largely white British group with more females than males, clonal diversity was possibly underestimated.

Libraries were prepared by immunoSEQ multiplex PCR; TCRdb keeps only in-frame clonotypes and omits some of them. The table includes 79,000 or so clones, about nine tenths detected once. This clone was found a few times. As yet, its antigen is unknown. The CDR3 length is 13 residues. Trimming removed 7 bases from V and 8 bases from J, with 15 bases in between. From germline, CDR1 is LNHDA and CDR2 SQIVND (reference sequence). The sample consisted of peripheral blood, taken 28 days after the second AZD1222 dose. The V gene is TRBV19, the J gene TRBJ2-4; weak D call: TRBD1 (6 bases). The source is an adult who received the AZD1222 COVID-19 vaccine. The DNA for the CDR3 is TGTGCCAGTAACAGGGAAAGTATGGACATTCAGTACTTC. Its protein is CASNRESMDIQYF.